The entry that follows covers one TCR beta chain sequence. The participants were between about 18 and 89 years old and came from some 23 US areas. Researchers sorted participants into cohorts using their self-reported clinical history. This sample stems from a study of blood T cell repertoires in COVID-19. The overall study: The cDNA or gDNA used as material had been derived from T cells, B-cell-depleted T cells, or PBMCs.

TCRdb keeps only in-frame clones here, not all; method: immunoSEQ multiplex PCR. The repertoire holds approximately 300,000 clones, around 91% seen once, with roughly 4.3% in the top ten. Trimming took 11 bases from V and 8 from J; bases not matched to a gene: 5. CDR3 size: 13 residues. Germline loops: CDR1 SNHLY, CDR2 FYNNEI. The chain couples TRBV2 to TRBJ2-1; 14 positions agree with TRBD2. Sequencing input: PBMCs or T cells enriched from blood (not recorded which). This receptor was identified in a young woman with acute COVID-19. The CDR3 region is CAGGLAGVHEQFF. Written as DNA, the CDR3 is TGTGCCGGGGGACTAGCGGGAGTCCATGAGCAGTTCTTC. Based on the CDR3 plus reference TRBV2 and TRBJ2-1, the full variable domain is EPEVTQTPSHQVTQMGQEVILRCVPISNHLYFYWYRQILGQKVEFLVSFYNNEISEKSEIFDDQFSVERPDGSNFTLKIRSTKLEDSAMYFCAGGLAGVHEQFFGPGTRLTVL.